This T cell receptor (beta chain) was observed in a study of CD8+ T cells in alopecia areata. Across the study: The tofacitinib course ran for 6 to 18 months and was followed by 6 months off drug. Whole-study findings and limits: Lesional scalp displayed greater clonality than normal scalp, most notably in alopecia totalis/universalis.

As concerns this clone: Its cognate antigen is unknown.

cDNA reverse transcribed from extracted RNA served as the sequencing template. Sequenced by immunoSEQ multiplex PCR; TCRdb stores in-frame clones only, minus some. The data contain 130,000 to 150,000 clones, roughly 48% of them singletons. Sampling of alopecia areata patients yielded lesional scalp punch biopsies as well as peripheral blood. CDR3 length: 14 residues. With 1 base removed from V and 6 bases from J, the gap between germline ends came to 10 bases. The germline V gene has CDR1 SGHRS and CDR2 YFSETQ. The sample taken for sequencing was CD4+ T cells sorted from blood. This clonotype was sampled from a human donor with alopecia areata. The rearrangement joins TRBV5-1 to TRBJ1-4, with TRBD1 as a possible D gene (5 bases). The CDR3 spells CASSLSGIDEKLFF. For the CDR3, the DNA is TGCGCCAGCAGCTTGTCAGGGATTGATGAAAAACTGTTTTTT.